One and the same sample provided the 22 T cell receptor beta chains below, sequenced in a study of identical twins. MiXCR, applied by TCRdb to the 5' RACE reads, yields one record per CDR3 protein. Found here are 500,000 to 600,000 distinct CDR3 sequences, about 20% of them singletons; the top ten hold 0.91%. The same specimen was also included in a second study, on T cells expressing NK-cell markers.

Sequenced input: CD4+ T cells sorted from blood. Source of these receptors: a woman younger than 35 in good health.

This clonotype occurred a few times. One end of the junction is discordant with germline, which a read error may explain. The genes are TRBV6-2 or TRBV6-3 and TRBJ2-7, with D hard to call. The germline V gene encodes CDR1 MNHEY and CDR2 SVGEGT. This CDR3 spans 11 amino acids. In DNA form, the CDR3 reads TGTGCCAGCAGTCACCCATCCCCCGTTATATTC. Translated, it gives CASSHPSPVIF.

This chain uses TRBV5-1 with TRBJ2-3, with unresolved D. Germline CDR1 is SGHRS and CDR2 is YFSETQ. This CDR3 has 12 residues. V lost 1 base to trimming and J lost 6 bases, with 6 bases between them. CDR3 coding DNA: TGCGCCAGCAGCTTGAATCATGATACGCAGTATTTT. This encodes CASSLNHDTQYF.

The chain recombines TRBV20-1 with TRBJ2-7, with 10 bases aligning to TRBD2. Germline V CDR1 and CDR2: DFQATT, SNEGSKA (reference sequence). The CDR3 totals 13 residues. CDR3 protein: CRGLAGVCYEQYF. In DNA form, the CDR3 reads TGCAGGGGGCTAGCGGGAGTATGCTACGAGCAGTACTTC.

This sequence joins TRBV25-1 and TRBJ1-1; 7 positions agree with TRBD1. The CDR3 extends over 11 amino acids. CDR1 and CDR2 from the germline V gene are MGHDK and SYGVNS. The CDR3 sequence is CATRGYLEAFF. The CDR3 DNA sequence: TGTGCGACCAGGGGGTACCTTGAAGCTTTCTTT.

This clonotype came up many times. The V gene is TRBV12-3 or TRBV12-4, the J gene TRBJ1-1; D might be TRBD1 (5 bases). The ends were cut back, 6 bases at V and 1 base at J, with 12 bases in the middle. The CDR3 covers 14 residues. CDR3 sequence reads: CASRPTGRNTEAFF. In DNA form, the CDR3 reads TGTGCCAGCAGACCCACAGGCCGGAACACTGAAGCTTTCTTT.

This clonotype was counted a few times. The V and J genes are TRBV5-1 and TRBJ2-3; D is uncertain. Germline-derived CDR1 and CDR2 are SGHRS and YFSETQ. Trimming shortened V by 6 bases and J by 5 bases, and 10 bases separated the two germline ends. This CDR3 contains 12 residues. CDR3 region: CASTFAGDTQYF. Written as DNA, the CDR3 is TGCGCCAGCACCTTTGCAGGAGATACGCAGTATTTT.

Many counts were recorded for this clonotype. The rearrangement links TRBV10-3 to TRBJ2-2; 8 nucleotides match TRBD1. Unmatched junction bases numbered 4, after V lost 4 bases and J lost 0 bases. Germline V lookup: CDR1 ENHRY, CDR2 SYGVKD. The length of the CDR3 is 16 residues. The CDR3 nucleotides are TGTGCCATCAGTGGACCGGGACAGGCGAACACCGGGGAGCTGTTTTTT. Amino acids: CAISGPGQANTGELFF.

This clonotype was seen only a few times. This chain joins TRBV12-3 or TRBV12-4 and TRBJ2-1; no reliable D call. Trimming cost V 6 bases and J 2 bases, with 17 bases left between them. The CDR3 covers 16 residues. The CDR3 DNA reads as TGTGCCAGCAGCCTCGGTGGAACTGCTACCTACAATGAGCAGTTCTTC. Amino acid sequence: CASSLGGTATYNEQFF.

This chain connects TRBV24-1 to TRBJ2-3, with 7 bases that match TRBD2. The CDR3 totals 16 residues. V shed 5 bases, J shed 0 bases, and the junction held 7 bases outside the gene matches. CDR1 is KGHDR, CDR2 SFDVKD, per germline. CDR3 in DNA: TGTGCCACCAGTGGGGGGGGACTCCTTAGCACAGATACGCAGTATTTT. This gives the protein CATSGGGLLSTDTQYF.

This chain's CDR3 is CASSARGSGYGYTF. CDR3 in DNA: TGTGCCAGCAGTGCCCGGGGCAGCGGTTATGGCTACACCTTC. The genes are TRBV25-1 and TRBJ1-2; tentative D call: TRBD1 (5 bases). Germline CDR1 MGHDK, CDR2 SYGVNS. V lost 4 bases, J lost 5 bases, and 14 bases lay in between. This CDR3 spans 14 amino acids.

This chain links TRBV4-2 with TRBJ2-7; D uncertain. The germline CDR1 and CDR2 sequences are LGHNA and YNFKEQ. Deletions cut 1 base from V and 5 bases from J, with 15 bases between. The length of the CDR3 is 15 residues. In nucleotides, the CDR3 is TGTGCCAGCAGCCAAGGGGCAGGTAGTTCGAACGAGCAGTACTTC. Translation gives CASSQGAGSSNEQYF.

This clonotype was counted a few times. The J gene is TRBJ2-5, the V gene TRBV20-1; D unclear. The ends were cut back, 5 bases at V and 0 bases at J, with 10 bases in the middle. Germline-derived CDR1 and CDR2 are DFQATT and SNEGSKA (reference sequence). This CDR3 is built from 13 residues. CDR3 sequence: CSAFRTDQETQYF. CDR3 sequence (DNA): TGCAGTGCTTTTAGGACGGACCAAGAGACCCAGTACTTC.

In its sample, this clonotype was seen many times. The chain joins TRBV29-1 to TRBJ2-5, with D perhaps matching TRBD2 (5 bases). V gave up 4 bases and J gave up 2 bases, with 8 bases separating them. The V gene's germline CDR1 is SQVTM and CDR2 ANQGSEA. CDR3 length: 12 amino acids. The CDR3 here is CSVVATQETQYF. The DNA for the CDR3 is TGCAGCGTTGTAGCGACTCAAGAGACCCAGTACTTC.

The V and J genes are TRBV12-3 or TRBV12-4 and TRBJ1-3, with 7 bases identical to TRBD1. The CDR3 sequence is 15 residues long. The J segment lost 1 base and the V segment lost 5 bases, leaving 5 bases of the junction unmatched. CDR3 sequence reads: CASSKQGNSGNTIYF. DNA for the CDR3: TGTGCCAGCAGTAAACAGGGGAATTCTGGAAACACCATATATTTT.

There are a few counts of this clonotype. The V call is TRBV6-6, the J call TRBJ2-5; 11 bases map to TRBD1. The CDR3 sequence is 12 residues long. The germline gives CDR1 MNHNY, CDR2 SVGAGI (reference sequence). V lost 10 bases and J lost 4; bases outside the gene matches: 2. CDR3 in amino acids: CATGQGAETQYF. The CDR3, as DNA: TGTGCCACTGGACAGGGGGCAGAGACCCAGTACTTC.

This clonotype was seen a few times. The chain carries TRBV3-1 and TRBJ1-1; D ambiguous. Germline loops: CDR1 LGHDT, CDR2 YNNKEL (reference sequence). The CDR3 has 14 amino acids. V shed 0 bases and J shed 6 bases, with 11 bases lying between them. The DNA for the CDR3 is TGTGCCAGCAGCCAAGAAGCGAGGACGTCTGAAGCTTTCTTT. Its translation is CASSQEARTSEAFF.

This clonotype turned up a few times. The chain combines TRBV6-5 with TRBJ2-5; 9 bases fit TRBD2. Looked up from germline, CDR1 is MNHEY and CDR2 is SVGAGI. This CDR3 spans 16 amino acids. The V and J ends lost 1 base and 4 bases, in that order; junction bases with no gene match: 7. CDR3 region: CASSYFGAGGPETQYF. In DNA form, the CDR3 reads TGTGCCAGCAGTTACTTTGGGGCGGGAGGGCCAGAGACCCAGTACTTC.

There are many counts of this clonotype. The CDR3 DNA is TGTGCCAGCAGTTCCGGGGGCGAGCAGTACTTC. This codes for CASSSGGEQYF. The chain carries TRBV12-3 or TRBV12-4 and TRBJ2-7; D perhaps matches TRBD2 (6 bases). V was pared by 4 bases and J by 6 bases, with 7 bases between. This CDR3 has 11 residues.

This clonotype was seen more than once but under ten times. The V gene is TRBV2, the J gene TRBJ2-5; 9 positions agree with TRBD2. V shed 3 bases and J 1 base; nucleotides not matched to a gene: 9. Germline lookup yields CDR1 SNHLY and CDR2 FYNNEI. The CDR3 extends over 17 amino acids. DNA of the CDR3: TGTGCCAGCAGTGATTCTTTAGGAGCGGGGGGCCAAGAGACCCAGTACTTC. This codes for CASSDSLGAGGQETQYF. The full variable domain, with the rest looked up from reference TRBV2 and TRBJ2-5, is EPEVTQTPSHQVTQMGQEVILRCVPISNHLYFYWYRQILGQKVEFLVSFYNNEISEKSEIFDDQFSVERPDGSNFTLKIRSTKLEDSAMYFCASSDSLGAGGQETQYFGPGTRLLVL.

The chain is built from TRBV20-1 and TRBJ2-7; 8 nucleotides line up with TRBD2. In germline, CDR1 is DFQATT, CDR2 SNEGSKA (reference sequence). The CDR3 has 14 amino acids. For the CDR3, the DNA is TGCAATGCCTCCGGGAGGGGACCACTATACGAGCAGTACTTC. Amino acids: CNASGRGPLYEQYF.

This chain's CDR3 is CASSLRDGYNEQFF. Written as DNA, the CDR3 is TGCGCCAGCAGCTTAAGGGACGGTTACAATGAGCAGTTCTTC. This rearrangement joins TRBV5-1 to TRBJ2-1; D tentatively reads TRBD1 or TRBD2 (5 bases each). This CDR3 spans 14 amino acids. The ends were cut back, 2 bases at V and 4 bases at J, with 10 bases in the middle. Germline V gives CDR1 SGHRS, CDR2 YFSETQ.

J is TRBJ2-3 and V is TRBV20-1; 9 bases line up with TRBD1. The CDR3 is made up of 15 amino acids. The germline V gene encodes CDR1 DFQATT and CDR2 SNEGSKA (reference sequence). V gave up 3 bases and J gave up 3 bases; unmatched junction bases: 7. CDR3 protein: CSARDRGRITDTQYF. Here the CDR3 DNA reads TGCAGTGCTAGGGACAGGGGAAGGATTACAGATACGCAGTATTTT.